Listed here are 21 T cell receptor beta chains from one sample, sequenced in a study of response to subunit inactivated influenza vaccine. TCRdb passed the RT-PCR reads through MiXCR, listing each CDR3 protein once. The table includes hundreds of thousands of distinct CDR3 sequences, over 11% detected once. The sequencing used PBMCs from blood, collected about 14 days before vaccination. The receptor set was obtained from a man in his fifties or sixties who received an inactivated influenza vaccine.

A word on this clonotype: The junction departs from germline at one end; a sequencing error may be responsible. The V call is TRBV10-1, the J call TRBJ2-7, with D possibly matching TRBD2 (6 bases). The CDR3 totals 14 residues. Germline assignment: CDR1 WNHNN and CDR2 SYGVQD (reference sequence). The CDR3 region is CASSAGVAACVGHF. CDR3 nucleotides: TGCGCCAGCAGTGCGGGGGTAGCCGCGTGTGTTGGGCACTTC.

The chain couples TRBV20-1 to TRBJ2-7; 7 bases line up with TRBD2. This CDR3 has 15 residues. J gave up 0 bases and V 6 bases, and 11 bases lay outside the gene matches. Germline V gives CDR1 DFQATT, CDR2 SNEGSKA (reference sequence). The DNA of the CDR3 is TGCAGTGCGAACCAAGCGGGGTCGAGCTCCTACGAGCAGTACTTC. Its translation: CSANQAGSSSYEQYF.

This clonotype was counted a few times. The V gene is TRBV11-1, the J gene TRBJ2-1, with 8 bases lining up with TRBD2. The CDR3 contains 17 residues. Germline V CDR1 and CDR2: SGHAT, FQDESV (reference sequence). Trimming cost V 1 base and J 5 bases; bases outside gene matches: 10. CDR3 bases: TGTGCCAGCAGCTTAGGGGGGGCGGGAGGACTCCACAATGAGCAGTTCTTC. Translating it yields CASSLGGAGGLHNEQFF.

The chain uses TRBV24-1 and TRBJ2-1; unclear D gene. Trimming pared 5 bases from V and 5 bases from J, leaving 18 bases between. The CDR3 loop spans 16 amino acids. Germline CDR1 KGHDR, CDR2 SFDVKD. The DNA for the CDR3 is TGTGCCACCAGTGGCGGTCTCCTTTACCGGGACAATGAGCAGTTCTTC. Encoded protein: CATSGGLLYRDNEQFF.

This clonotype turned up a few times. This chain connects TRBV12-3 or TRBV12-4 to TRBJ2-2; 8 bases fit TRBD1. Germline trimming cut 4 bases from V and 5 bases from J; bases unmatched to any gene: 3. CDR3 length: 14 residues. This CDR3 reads CASSWTGKTGELFF. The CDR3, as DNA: TGTGCCAGCAGTTGGACAGGGAAGACCGGGGAGCTGTTTTTT.

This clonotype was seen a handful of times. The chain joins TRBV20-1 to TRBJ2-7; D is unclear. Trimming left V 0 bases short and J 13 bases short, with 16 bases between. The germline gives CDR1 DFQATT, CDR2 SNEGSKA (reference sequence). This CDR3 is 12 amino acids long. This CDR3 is CSARDRFPGPYF. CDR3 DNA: TGCAGTGCTAGAGATCGGTTCCCGGGTCCTTACTTC.

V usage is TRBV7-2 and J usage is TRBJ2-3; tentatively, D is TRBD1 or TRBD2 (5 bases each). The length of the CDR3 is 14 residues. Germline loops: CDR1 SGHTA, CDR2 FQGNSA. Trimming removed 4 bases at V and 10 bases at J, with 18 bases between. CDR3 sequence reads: CASSSPQGTLAQYF. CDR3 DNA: TGTGCCAGCAGCTCCCCCCAAGGGACCCTCGCGCAGTATTTT. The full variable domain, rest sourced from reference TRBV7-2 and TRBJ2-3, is GAGVSQSPSNKVTEKGKDVELRCDPISGHTALYWYRQSLGQGLEFLIYFQGNSAPDKSGLPSDRFSAERTGGSVSTLTIQRTQQEDSAVYLCASSSPQGTLAQYFGPGTRLTVL.

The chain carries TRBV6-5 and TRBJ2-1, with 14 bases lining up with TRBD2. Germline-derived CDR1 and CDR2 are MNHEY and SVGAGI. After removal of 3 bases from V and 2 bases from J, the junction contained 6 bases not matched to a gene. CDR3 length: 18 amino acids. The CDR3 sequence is CASSYGTSGSGTYNEQFF. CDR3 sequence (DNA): TGTGCCAGCAGTTATGGGACTAGCGGGAGTGGGACCTACAATGAGCAGTTCTTC.

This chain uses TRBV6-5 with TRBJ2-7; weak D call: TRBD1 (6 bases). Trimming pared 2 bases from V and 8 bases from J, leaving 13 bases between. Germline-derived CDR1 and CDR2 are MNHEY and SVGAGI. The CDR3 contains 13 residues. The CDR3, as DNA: TGTGCCAGCAGTTACGAGGCAGGGGCAAAGCAGTACTTC. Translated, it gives CASSYEAGAKQYF.

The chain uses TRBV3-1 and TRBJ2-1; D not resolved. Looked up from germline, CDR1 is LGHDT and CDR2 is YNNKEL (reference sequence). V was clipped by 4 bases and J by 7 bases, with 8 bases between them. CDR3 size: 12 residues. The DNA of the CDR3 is TGTGCCAGCAGCCCATACTCGAATGAGCAGTTCTTC. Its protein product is CASSPYSNEQFF.

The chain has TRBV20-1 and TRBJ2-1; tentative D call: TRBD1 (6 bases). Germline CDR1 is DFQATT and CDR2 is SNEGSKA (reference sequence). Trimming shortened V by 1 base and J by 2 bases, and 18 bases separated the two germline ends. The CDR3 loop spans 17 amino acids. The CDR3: CSARALGERTAYNEQFF. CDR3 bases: TGCAGTGCTAGAGCCCTAGGGGAGCGGACAGCCTACAATGAGCAGTTCTTC.

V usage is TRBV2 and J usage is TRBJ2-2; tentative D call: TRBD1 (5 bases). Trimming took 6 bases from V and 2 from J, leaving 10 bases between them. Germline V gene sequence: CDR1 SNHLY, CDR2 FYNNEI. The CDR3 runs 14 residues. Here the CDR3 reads CASSRTYNTGELFF. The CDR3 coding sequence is TGTGCCAGCAGCAGGACATATAACACCGGGGAGCTGTTTTTT.

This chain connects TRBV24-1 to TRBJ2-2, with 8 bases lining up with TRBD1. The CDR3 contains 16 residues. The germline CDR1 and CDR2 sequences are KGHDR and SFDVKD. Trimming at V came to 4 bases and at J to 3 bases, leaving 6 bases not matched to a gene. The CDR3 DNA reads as TGTGCCACCAGTGACCTCGGGACAGGAGACACCGGGGAGCTGTTTTTT. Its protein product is CATSDLGTGDTGELFF.

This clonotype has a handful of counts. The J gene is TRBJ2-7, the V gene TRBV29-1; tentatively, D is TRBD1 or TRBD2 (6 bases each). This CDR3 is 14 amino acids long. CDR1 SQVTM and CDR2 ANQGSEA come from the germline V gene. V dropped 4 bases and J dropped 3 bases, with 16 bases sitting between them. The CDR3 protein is CSVGGGQSNYEQYF. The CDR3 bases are TGCAGCGTTGGGGGAGGACAGAGTAACTACGAGCAGTACTTC.

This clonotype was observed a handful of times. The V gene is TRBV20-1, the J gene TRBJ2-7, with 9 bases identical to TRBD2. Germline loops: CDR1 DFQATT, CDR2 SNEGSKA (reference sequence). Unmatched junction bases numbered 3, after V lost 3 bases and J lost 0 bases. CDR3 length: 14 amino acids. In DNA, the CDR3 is TGCAGTGCTAGGGTAGCGGGGGCCTCCTACGAGCAGTACTTC. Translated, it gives CSARVAGASYEQYF.

CDR3 in DNA: TGCAGTGCAAAGCCCCCTGTGGGGAGGTTTGGTGAAAAACTGTTTTTT. It yields the protein CSAKPPVGRFGEKLFF. J is TRBJ1-4 and V is TRBV20-1; D is unresolved. The germline V gene encodes CDR1 DFQATT and CDR2 SNEGSKA (reference sequence). The length of the CDR3 is 16 residues. V was cut by 6 bases and J by 7 bases, with 24 bases left in between.

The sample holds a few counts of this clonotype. The CDR3 region is CSANAGRGVSTDTQYF. The CDR3 DNA sequence: TGCAGCGCTAATGCGGGACGGGGAGTTAGCACAGATACGCAGTATTTT. The rearrangement joins TRBV29-1 to TRBJ2-3; possibly TRBD2 for D (6 bases). Trimming cost V 7 bases and J 0 bases, with 20 bases left between them. In germline, CDR1 is SQVTM, CDR2 ANQGSEA. This CDR3 has 16 amino acids.

CDR3 region: CASSFLNTHSYNEQFF. In DNA, the CDR3 is TGTGCCAGCAGCTTCCTAAACACACACTCCTACAATGAGCAGTTCTTC. The V gene is TRBV7-2, the J gene TRBJ2-1, with D unresolved. V was clipped by 3 bases and J by 0 bases, with 12 bases between them. The germline V gene has CDR1 SGHTA and CDR2 FQGNSA. The CDR3 length is 16 residues.

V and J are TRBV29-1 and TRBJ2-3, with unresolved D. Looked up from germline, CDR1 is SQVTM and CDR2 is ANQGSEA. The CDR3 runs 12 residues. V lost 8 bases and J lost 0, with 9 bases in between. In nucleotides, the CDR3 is TGCAGCACATTCCAGAGCACAGATACGCAGTATTTT. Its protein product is CSTFQSTDTQYF.

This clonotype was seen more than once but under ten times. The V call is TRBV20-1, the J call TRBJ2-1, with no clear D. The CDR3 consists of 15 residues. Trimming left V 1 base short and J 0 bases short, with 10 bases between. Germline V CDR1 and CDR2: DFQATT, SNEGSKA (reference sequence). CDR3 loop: CSARGTPNSYNEQFF. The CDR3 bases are TGCAGTGCTAGAGGGACCCCGAACTCCTACAATGAGCAGTTCTTC.

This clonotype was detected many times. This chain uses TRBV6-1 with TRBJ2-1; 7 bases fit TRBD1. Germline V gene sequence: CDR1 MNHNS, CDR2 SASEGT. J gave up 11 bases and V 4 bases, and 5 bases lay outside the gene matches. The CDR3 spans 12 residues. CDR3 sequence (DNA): TGTGCCAGCAGTGCCTTGACAGGGCAGCAGTTCTTC. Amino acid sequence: CASSALTGQQFF.